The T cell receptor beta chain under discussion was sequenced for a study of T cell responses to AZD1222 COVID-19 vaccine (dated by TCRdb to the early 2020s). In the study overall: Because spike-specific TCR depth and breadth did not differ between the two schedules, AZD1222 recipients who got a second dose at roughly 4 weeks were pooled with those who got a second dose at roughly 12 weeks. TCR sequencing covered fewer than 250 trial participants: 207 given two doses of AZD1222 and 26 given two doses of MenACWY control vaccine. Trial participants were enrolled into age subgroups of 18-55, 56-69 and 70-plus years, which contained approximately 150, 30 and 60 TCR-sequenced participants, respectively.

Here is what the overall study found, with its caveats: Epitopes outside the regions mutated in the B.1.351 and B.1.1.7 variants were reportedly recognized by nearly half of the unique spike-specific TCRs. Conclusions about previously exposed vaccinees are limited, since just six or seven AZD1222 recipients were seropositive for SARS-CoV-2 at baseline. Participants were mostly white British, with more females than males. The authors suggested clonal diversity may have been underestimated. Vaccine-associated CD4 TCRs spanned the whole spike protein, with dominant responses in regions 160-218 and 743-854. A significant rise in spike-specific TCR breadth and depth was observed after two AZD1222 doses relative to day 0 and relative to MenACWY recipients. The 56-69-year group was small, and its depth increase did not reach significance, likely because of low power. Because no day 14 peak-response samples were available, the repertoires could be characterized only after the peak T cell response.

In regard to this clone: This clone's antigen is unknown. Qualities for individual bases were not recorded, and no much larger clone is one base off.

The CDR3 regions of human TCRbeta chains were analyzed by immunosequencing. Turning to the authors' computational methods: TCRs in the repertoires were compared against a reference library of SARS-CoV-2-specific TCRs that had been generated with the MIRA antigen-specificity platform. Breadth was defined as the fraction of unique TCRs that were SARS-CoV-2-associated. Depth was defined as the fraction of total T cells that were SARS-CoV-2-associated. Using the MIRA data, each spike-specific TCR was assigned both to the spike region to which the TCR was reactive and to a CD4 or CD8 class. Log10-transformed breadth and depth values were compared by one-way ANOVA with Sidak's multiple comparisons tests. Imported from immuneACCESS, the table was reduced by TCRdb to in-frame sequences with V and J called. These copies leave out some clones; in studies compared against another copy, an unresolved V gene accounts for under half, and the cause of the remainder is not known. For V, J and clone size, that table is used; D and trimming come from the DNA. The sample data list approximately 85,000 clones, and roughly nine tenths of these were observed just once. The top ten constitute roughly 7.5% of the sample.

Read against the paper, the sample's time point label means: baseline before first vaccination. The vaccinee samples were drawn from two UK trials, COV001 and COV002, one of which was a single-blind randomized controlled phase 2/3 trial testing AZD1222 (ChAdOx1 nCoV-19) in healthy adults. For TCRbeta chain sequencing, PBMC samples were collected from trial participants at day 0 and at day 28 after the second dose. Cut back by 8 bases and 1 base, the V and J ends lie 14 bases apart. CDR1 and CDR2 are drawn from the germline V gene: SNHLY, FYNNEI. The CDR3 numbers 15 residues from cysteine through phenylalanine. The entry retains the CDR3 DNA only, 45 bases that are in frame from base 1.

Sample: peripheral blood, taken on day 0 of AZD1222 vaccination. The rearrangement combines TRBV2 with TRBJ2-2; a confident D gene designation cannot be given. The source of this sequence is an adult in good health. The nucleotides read TGTGCCAGCGATCGTAGGACGGGGAACACCGGGGAGCTGTTTTTT. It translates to CASDRRTGNTGELFF. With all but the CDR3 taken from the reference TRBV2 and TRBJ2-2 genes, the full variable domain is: EPEVTQTPSHQVTQMGQEVILRCVPISNHLYFYWYRQILGQKVEFLVSFYNNEISEKSEIFDDQFSVERPDGSNFTLKIRSTKLEDSAMYFCASDRRTGNTGELFFGEGSRLTVL.